Following are 12 T cell receptor beta chains from one sample sequenced in a study of cytomegalovirus exposure and HLA in healthy donors. The study ran its PCR with 60 Vbeta and 13 Jbeta primers. The method was immunoSEQ multiplex PCR; TCRdb's version includes in-frame clones alone and lacks a portion of them. The repertoire holds tens of thousands of clones, with more than 70% as singletons. The specimen sequenced was PBMCs. The receptors come from a male donor in good health and CMV-seropositive.

In its sample, this clone was seen once. This chain links TRBV6-6 with TRBJ2-1; D is undetermined. The CDR3 contains 14 residues. V lost 2 bases and J 9 bases, leaving 14 bases between the germline ends. CDR1 MNHNY and CDR2 SVGAGI come from the germline V gene (reference sequence). As DNA, the CDR3 is TGTGCCAGCAGTTACATTCTCCGCCGAGGTGAGCAGTTCTTC. Translating gives CASSYILRRGEQFF.

V and J are TRBV7-9 and TRBJ2-6; D remains ambiguous. The CDR3 totals 12 residues. The germline CDR1 and CDR2 sequences are SEHNR and FQNEAQ (reference sequence). CDR3 residues: CATLSGANVLTF. The DNA for the CDR3 is TGTGCAACTCTATCCGGGGCCAACGTCCTGACTTTC.

The rearrangement links TRBV18 to TRBJ1-2; TRBD1 agrees at 10 bases. Germline V gene sequence: CDR1 KGHSH, CDR2 LQKENI. J gave up 0 bases and V 4 bases, and 17 bases lay outside the gene matches. This CDR3 has 20 residues. CDR3 region: CASSLTGGPFQISANYGYTF. CDR3 coding DNA: TGTGCCAGCTCACTGACAGGGGGCCCGTTCCAAATCTCAGCTAACTATGGCTACACCTTC.

The chain has TRBV28 and TRBJ1-2; no reliable D call. CDR3 length equals 15 residues. Trimming took off 1 base at V and 2 bases at J, with 11 bases between the two ends. CDR1 is MDHEN, CDR2 SYDVKM, per germline. The CDR3 nucleotides read TGTGCCAGCAGTTTATTTGGCAGTCCAAACTATGGCTACACCTTC. Its protein is CASSLFGSPNYGYTF.

The chain combines TRBV5-4 with TRBJ2-7; D may be TRBD1 (6 bases). The V gene's germline CDR1 is SGHNT and CDR2 YYREEE (reference sequence). Between the trimmed V and J ends, which lost 0 bases and 7 bases, there was a span of 14 bases. This CDR3 spans 14 amino acids. The chain's CDR3 is CASSLAGVGREQYF. The CDR3 DNA sequence: TGTGCCAGCAGCTTGGCAGGGGTGGGACGAGAGCAGTACTTC.

This clone turned up a few times. V gene TRBV2 combines with J gene TRBJ1-2; no clear D gene. The length of the CDR3 is 13 residues. CDR1 is SNHLY and CDR2 is FYNNEI in the germline V gene. The ends were cut back, 0 bases at V and 4 bases at J, with 6 bases in the middle. CDR3 residues: CASSEANSYGYTF. The CDR3 DNA is TGTGCCAGCAGTGAAGCCAATTCCTATGGCTACACCTTC.

V and J are TRBV7-2 and TRBJ1-1; possible D gene TRBD1, 5 bases. The CDR3 consists of 14 residues. Germline V gene data show CDR1 as SGHTA and CDR2 as FQGNSA. V lost 3 bases, J lost 5 bases, and 13 bases lay in between. Here the CDR3 reads CASSLGGSGTEAFF. DNA for the CDR3: TGTGCCAGCAGCTTGGGGGGGTCAGGGACTGAAGCTTTCTTT.

The chain links TRBV6-1 to TRBJ2-1, with D possibly matching TRBD2 (6 bases). Germline assignment: CDR1 MNHNS and CDR2 SASEGT. V was trimmed by 1 base and J by 2 bases, leaving 12 bases between them. The CDR3 is 16 amino acids. This CDR3 is CASSEGAGYTYNEQFF. The CDR3 coding sequence is TGTGCCAGCAGTGAAGGAGCGGGTTATACCTACAATGAGCAGTTCTTC.

The chain joins TRBV5-1 to TRBJ2-1; D may be TRBD2 (5 bases). The germline V and J ends were trimmed by 5 bases and 4 bases, with 16 bases remaining between them. This CDR3 is built from 15 residues. Looked up from germline, CDR1 is SGHRS and CDR2 is YFSETQ. The chain's CDR3 is CASRGAGGLYNEQFF. The CDR3 DNA follows: TGCGCCAGCAGGGGTGCAGGAGGCCTTTACAATGAGCAGTTCTTC.

The J gene is TRBJ2-1, the V gene TRBV6-6; D may be TRBD2 (5 bases). The V and J ends lost 2 bases and 9 bases respectively, with 11 bases between them. This CDR3 comprises 13 residues. CDR1 MNHNY and CDR2 SVGAGI come from the germline V gene (reference sequence). The CDR3 bases are TGTGCCAGCAGTTACAGGCTAGCTCTTGAGCAGTTCTTC. This sequence encodes CASSYRLALEQFF.

The chain has TRBV2 and TRBJ2-7, with D perhaps TRBD1 (6 bases). CDR1 and CDR2 from the germline V gene are SNHLY and FYNNEI. Between the trimmed V and J ends, which lost 6 bases and 3 bases, there was a span of 15 bases. The CDR3 is 14 residues long. This CDR3 reads CASSTGTWGYEQYF. As DNA, the CDR3 is TGTGCCAGCAGCACAGGGACGTGGGGCTACGAGCAGTACTTC.

This clone has only a few counts. The CDR3 region is CASSRQGTELNQPQHF. The CDR3 nucleotides read TGTGCCAGCTCACGACAAGGGACAGAACTCAATCAGCCCCAGCATTTT. This rearrangement joins TRBV18 to TRBJ1-5, with 7 bases lining up with TRBD1. The CDR3 is 16 amino acids. After removal of 4 bases from V and 3 bases from J, the junction contained 9 bases not matched to a gene. Germline V lookup: CDR1 KGHSH, CDR2 LQKENI.